This T cell receptor beta chain appears in the sequencing data of a study of breast tumors, draining lymph nodes, adjacent tissues. Per germline, CDR1 DFQATT and CDR2 SNEGSKA (reference sequence). The CDR3 loop spans 11 amino acids. Trimming pared 8 bases from V and 4 bases from J, leaving 12 bases between. This clonotype was recorded many times. Antigen specificity is unknown. One entry per CDR3 protein, called by TCRdb with MiXCR from the multiplex PCR reads. The sample lists 270,000 or so distinct CDR3 sequences, 30% to 35% occurring once. The study, taken as a whole, reports: Compared with basal-like, luminal-like tumors shared significantly more repertoire with nontumor tissue.

The lymph nodes were axillary draining lymph nodes from breast cancer patients. The sequenced sample consisted of axillary lymph node tissue. The chain combines TRBV20-1 with TRBJ2-7; no clear D. This receptor was obtained from a female donor with breast cancer. Some clones in this sample may be carry-over from other donors' samples. CDR3 amino acids: CSTRGPYEQYF. CDR3 sequence (DNA): TGCAGTACTCGTGGGCCTTACGAGCAGTACTTC.